Shown below are 9 T cell receptor beta chains from a single sample sequenced in a study of OX40 agonist ivuxolimab in advanced cancers. The method was immunoSEQ multiplex PCR; TCRdb's version includes in-frame clones alone and lacks a portion of them. Among approximately 70,000 clones listed, more than 85% were seen once. This sample comprised CD4+ or CD8+ T cells sorted from blood, obtained in a trial of the OX40 agonist ivuxolimab. The receptors here all came from an adult with an advanced solid tumor such as melanoma, head and neck, liver or kidney cancer.

The genes are TRBV29-1 and TRBJ1-1; D not certain. The CDR3 is made up of 13 amino acids. V shed 2 bases and J shed 3 bases, with 10 bases lying between them. CDR1 and CDR2 (germline): SQVTM, ANQGSEA. CDR3 DNA: TGCAGCGTTGAAAGTCTCGCCGACACTGAAGCTTTCTTT. This gives the protein CSVESLADTEAFF.

The rearrangement uses TRBV2 and TRBJ2-5; TRBD2 agrees at 7 bases. Per germline, CDR1 SNHLY and CDR2 FYNNEI. Trimming cost V 0 bases and J 5 bases; bases outside gene matches: 9. This CDR3 has 16 residues. The CDR3 protein is CASSEAPGGTGETQYF. CDR3 bases: TGTGCCAGCAGTGAAGCGCCGGGGGGAACGGGGGAGACCCAGTACTTC.

This chain links TRBV11-2 with TRBJ2-7; no firm D call. The CDR3 runs to 14 residues. V was cut by 1 base and J by 5 bases, with 12 bases left in between. Germline values: CDR1 SGHAT, CDR2 FQNNGV. CDR3 sequence (DNA): TGTGCCAGCAGCTTAGTTGTCACCCCAGACGAGCAGTACTTC. Translated: CASSLVVTPDEQYF. The full variable domain, with the rest looked up from reference TRBV11-2 and TRBJ2-7, is EAGVAQSPRYKIIEKRQSVAFWCNPISGHATLYWYQQILGQGPKLLIQFQNNGVVDDSQLPKDRFSAERLKGVDSTLKIQPAKLEDSAVYLCASSLVVTPDEQYFGPGTRLTVT.

This clone was found once. The V and J genes are TRBV30 and TRBJ1-3, with D unresolved. V lost 7 bases and J lost 0, with 10 bases in between. Germline V CDR1 and CDR2: GTSNPN, SVGIG (reference sequence). The CDR3 has 13 amino acids. CDR3 sequence reads: CAFVPSSGNTIYF. CDR3 DNA: TGTGCCTTTGTCCCAAGCTCTGGAAACACCATATATTTT.

The chain uses TRBV10-3 and TRBJ2-2; 8 bases fit TRBD1. V dropped 3 bases and J dropped 6; count of bases not matched to a gene: 15. CDR1 and CDR2 from the germline V gene are ENHRY and SYGVKD. This CDR3 spans 18 amino acids. The CDR3: CAISDVGARGLTAGELFF. DNA of the CDR3: TGTGCCATCAGTGATGTAGGGGCCAGGGGGCTTACGGCCGGGGAGCTGTTTTTT.

The chain uses TRBV5-1 and TRBJ2-6; 9 bases align to TRBD2. The germline CDR1 and CDR2 sequences are SGHRS and YFSETQ. This CDR3 comprises 15 residues. With V trimmed by 6 bases and J by 12 bases, 13 bases remained unmatched. The CDR3 spells CASTPGLAVRGVLTF. DNA for the CDR3: TGCGCCAGCACCCCGGGACTAGCTGTTCGTGGCGTCCTGACTTTC.

The chain has TRBV27 and TRBJ2-1, with 12 bases fitting TRBD2. Trimming at V came to 2 bases and at J to 5 bases, leaving 10 bases not matched to a gene. CDR1 and CDR2 (germline): MNHEY, SMNVEV (reference sequence). The CDR3 contains 18 residues. Here the CDR3 DNA reads TGTGCCAGCAGTTTAACCCAGACTAGCGGGAGTAGGGACAATGAGCAGTTCTTC. Amino acids: CASSLTQTSGSRDNEQFF.

The V and J genes are TRBV6-1 and TRBJ2-7; tentatively, D is TRBD1 (5 bases). Looked up from germline, CDR1 is MNHNS and CDR2 is SASEGT. This CDR3 is built from 15 residues. V lost 4 bases and J lost 0, with 13 bases in between. The CDR3 sequence: CASSVDRVGSYEQYF. CDR3 sequence (DNA): TGTGCCAGCAGTGTCGACAGAGTGGGCTCCTACGAGCAGTACTTC.

The chain is built from TRBV2 and TRBJ2-6; D gene uncertain. Trimming took off 8 bases at V and 5 bases at J, with 4 bases between the two ends. In germline, CDR1 is SNHLY, CDR2 FYNNEI. CDR3 length: 11 residues. The CDR3 nucleotides are TGTGCCAGCGAGAGGGCCAACGTCCTGACTTTC. This translates into CASERANVLTF.